The T cell receptor (beta chain) under discussion was sequenced for a study of shared clonotypes between healthy human individuals. With 5 bases removed from V and 1 base from J, the gap between germline ends came to 15 bases. Germline CDR1 reads PRHDT; CDR2 reads FYEKMQ (reference sequence). CDR3 length equals 15 residues. Terminally differentiated effector memory CD45RA+ cells were excluded by CCR7 positive selection of CD45RO-negative cells. Sequencing used immunoSEQ multiplex PCR; TCRdb keeps in-frame clones, though not all of them. This table holds some 2 million clones, about 95% found once. This clone came up once.

The material sequenced was naive CD8+ T cells sorted from blood. This TCR was recovered from a man aged 18 to 30 in good health. The rearrangement links TRBV13 to TRBJ2-7, with D possibly called TRBD1 or TRBD2 (5 bases each). In DNA, the CDR3 is TGTGCCAGCAGCCCGCTTCTTGGGGGATCCTACGAGCAGTACTTC. Encoded protein: CASSPLLGGSYEQYF.